This T cell receptor beta chain is from a study of post-analysis software for immune sequencing data. Study observations and caveats: Patients showed TRBV5-6, TRBV5-1 and TRBV20-1 among five TRBV segments more frequent than in controls. Those samples that were prepared in the same batch co-clustered strongly by F measure. Relative to controls, patients with multiple sclerosis showed significantly lower normalized Chao1 diversity.

Presence of unique molecular identifiers characterized the TCR beta cDNA libraries. One entry per CDR3 protein results from TCRdb running MiXCR on the PCR reads. The table includes roughly 200,000 distinct CDR3 sequences, approximately 30% detected once. This clonotype was recorded many times. Its target is not known. V lost 5 bases, J lost 0 bases, and 11 bases lay in between. The CDR3 is made up of 15 amino acids. The TCR was taken from a girl aged 2 to 17 with multiple sclerosis. This sequence joins TRBV12-3 or TRBV12-4 and TRBJ2-1; D is unresolved. Sequencing input: blood. Written as DNA, the CDR3 is TGTGCCAGCAGTCGTGGACGCGACTCCTACAATGAGCAGTTCTTC. As protein: CASSRGRDSYNEQFF.